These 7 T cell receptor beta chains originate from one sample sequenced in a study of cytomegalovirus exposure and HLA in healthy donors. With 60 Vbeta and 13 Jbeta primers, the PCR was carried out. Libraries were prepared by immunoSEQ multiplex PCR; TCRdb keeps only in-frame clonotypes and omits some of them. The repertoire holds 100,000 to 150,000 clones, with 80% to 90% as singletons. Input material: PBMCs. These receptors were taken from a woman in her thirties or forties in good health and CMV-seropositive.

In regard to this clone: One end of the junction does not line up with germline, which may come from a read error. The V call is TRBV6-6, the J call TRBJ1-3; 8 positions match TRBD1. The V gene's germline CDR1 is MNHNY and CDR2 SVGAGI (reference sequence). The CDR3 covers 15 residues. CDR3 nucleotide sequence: TGTGCCAGCAGACCCGACAGGGGAGGAGGAAACGCCATATATTTT. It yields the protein CASRPDRGGGNAIYF.

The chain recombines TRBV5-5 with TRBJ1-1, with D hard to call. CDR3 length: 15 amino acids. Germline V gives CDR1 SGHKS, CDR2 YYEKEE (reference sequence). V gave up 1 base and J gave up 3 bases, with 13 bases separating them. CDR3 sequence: CASSLNSGLDTEAFF. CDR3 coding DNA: TGTGCCAGCAGCTTGAATTCGGGATTGGACACTGAAGCTTTCTTT.

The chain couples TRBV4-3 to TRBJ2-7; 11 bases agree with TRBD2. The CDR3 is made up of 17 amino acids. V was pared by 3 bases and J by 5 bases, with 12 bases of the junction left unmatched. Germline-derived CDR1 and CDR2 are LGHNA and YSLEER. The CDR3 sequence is CASSHEHNSGRADEQYF. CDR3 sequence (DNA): TGCGCCAGCAGCCACGAGCACAATAGCGGGAGGGCCGACGAGCAGTACTTC.

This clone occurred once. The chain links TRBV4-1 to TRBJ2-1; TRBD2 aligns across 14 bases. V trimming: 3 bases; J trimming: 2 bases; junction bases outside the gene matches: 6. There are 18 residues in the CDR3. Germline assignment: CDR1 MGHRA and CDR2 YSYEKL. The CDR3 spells CASSHRTSGRRPYNEQFF. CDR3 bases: TGCGCCAGCAGCCACAGGACTAGCGGGAGGCGCCCCTACAATGAGCAGTTCTTC.

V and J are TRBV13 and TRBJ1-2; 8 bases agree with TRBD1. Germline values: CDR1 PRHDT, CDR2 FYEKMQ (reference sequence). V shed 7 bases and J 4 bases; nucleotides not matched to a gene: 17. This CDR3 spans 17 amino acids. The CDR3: CASNKIMGDRGGYGYTF. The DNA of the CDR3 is TGTGCCAGCAACAAAATCATGGGAGACAGGGGCGGCTATGGCTACACCTTC.

In nucleotides, the CDR3 is TGTGCCAGCAGTTTAAGACTCCAAGGACTAGCGGGAGAGTACACCGGGGAGCTGTTTTTT. Protein product: CASSLRLQGLAGEYTGELFF. This sequence joins TRBV27 and TRBJ2-2; 13 positions agree with TRBD2. The CDR3 contains 20 residues. V lost 2 bases to trimming and J lost 3 bases; unmatched junction nucleotides: 12. The germline V gene encodes CDR1 MNHEY and CDR2 SMNVEV (reference sequence).

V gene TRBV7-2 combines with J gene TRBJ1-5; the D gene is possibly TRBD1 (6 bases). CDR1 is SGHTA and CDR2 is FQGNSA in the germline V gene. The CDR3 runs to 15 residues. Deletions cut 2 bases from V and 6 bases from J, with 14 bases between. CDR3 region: CASSLLRIRGQPQHF. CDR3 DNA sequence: TGTGCCAGCAGCTTATTGAGGATCAGGGGTCAGCCCCAGCATTTT.